The 31 T cell receptor beta chains below were found in one sample sequenced in a study of OX40 agonist ivuxolimab in advanced cancers. Using immunoSEQ multiplex PCR, the repertoire was profiled, and TCRdb retains in-frame clones only, with some absent. The sample lists about 25,000 clones, roughly 85% occurring once. The sample consisted of CD4+ or CD8+ T cells sorted from blood, taken in a trial of the OX40 agonist ivuxolimab. All receptors come from an adult with an advanced solid tumor such as melanoma, head and neck, liver or kidney cancer.

By share of the sample, this clone is large. The chain is built from TRBV19 and TRBJ2-1; 12 nucleotides agree with TRBD2. Trimming took 6 bases from V and 5 from J; bases not matched to a gene: 5. The germline V gene encodes CDR1 LNHDA and CDR2 SQIVND (reference sequence). The CDR3 loop spans 15 amino acids. The DNA for the CDR3 is TGTGCCAGTAGCATGACTAGCGGGGGAAACAATGAGCAGTTCTTC. It encodes CASSMTSGGNNEQFF.

This sequence joins TRBV5-6 and TRBJ1-1; perhaps TRBD1 as D (5 bases). Per germline, CDR1 SGHDT and CDR2 YYEEEE. This CDR3 contains 15 residues. Trimming removed 0 bases at V and 1 base at J, with 10 bases between. The CDR3 DNA is TGTGCCAGCAGCTTGGATCGTCAGGGGAACACTGAAGCTTTCTTT. It is translated as CASSLDRQGNTEAFF.

The chain has TRBV28 and TRBJ2-3; TRBD2 might be the D (6 bases). Trimming cost V 5 bases and J 6 bases, with 21 bases left between them. CDR3 length: 16 residues. CDR1 is MDHEN, CDR2 SYDVKM, per germline. The CDR3 DNA follows: TGTGCCAGCAGTCAGGGACCGGGACTGACGATCGATACGCAGTATTTT. Translating it yields CASSQGPGLTIDTQYF.

The CDR3 sequence: CAWSVALAGGRGNEQFF. CDR3 in DNA: TGTGCCTGGAGTGTAGCACTAGCGGGGGGACGGGGCAATGAGCAGTTCTTC. The rearrangement uses TRBV30 and TRBJ2-1, with TRBD2 matching over 12 bases. V lost 0 bases to trimming and J lost 6 bases; unmatched junction nucleotides: 9. The CDR3 sequence is 17 residues long. The germline CDR1 and CDR2 sequences are GTSNPN and SVGIG (reference sequence).

A few counts support this clone. The chain uses TRBV19 and TRBJ1-5, with D maybe TRBD1 (5 bases). Germline loops: CDR1 LNHDA, CDR2 SQIVND (reference sequence). With 5 bases removed from V and 4 bases from J, the gap between germline ends came to 12 bases. This CDR3 has 14 residues. CDR3 nucleotides: TGTGCCAGTAGTGGGCCGGGACCGAATCAGCCCCAGCATTTT. This gives the protein CASSGPGPNQPQHF.

This clone was detected only a few times. This chain connects TRBV6-5 to TRBJ1-1; D is undetermined. Trimming stripped 2 bases from V and 0 bases from J, with 10 bases between. CDR1 and CDR2 (germline): MNHEY, SVGAGI. The CDR3 is 15 residues long. CDR3 protein: CASSYLGYMNTEAFF. The CDR3 nucleotides are TGTGCCAGCAGTTACCTCGGGTACATGAACACTGAAGCTTTCTTT.

The V call is TRBV7-9, the J call TRBJ2-7; the D gene could be TRBD1 or TRBD2 (5 bases each). The V end lost 6 bases, the J end lost 1 base, and 22 bases lay between the germline ends. The CDR3 has 17 residues. Germline CDR1 reads SEHNR; CDR2 reads FQNEAQ (reference sequence). In DNA, the CDR3 is TGTGCCAGCAGATCCCGTGATGGGACGTCGGAATCCTACGAGCAGTACTTC. Translating it yields CASRSRDGTSESYEQYF.

This chain links TRBV6-1 with TRBJ2-7, with a tentative D call TRBD2 (5 bases). Trimming stripped 10 bases from V and 3 bases from J, with 16 bases between. This CDR3 region has 13 residues. Germline CDR1 is MNHNS and CDR2 is SASEGT. The CDR3 DNA sequence: TGTGCCATCTCGGACTCCTTGCGCTACGAGCAGTACTTC. Amino acid sequence: CAISDSLRYEQYF.

The CDR3 DNA sequence: TGCAGCGTTGACGATCGGACTACCCTGTGGAGCACTGAAGCTTTCTTT. Protein: CSVDDRTTLWSTEAFF. This chain uses TRBV29-1 with TRBJ1-1; no clear D. This CDR3 has 16 amino acids. Trimming left V 3 bases short and J 4 bases short, with 21 bases between. Germline V CDR1 and CDR2: SQVTM, ANQGSEA.

The V call is TRBV5-4, the J call TRBJ2-1, with D tentatively TRBD1 (5 bases). The CDR3 length is 15 residues. Germline CDR1 reads SGHNT; CDR2 reads YYREEE (reference sequence). V gave up 5 bases and J gave up 0 bases, with 12 bases separating them. The CDR3 sequence is CASSSTVSSYNEQFF. DNA for the CDR3: TGTGCCAGCAGTTCGACAGTGAGCTCCTACAATGAGCAGTTCTTC.

V usage is TRBV2 and J usage is TRBJ2-2, with D unclear. V was pared by 7 bases and J by 1 base, with 10 bases between. The CDR3 is made up of 14 amino acids. Germline loops: CDR1 SNHLY, CDR2 FYNNEI. CDR3 amino acids: CASIERLNTGELFF. The CDR3 nucleotides are TGTGCCAGCATAGAAAGGTTGAACACCGGGGAGCTGTTTTTT.

This rearrangement joins TRBV19 to TRBJ2-2; 9 positions agree with TRBD1. The CDR3 loop spans 16 amino acids. Looked up from germline, CDR1 is LNHDA and CDR2 is SQIVND (reference sequence). The V segment lost 5 bases and the J segment 5 bases; nucleotides outside the gene matches: 9. The CDR3, as DNA: TGTGCCAGTAGTCCCTGGGACAGGGCCGCGACCGGGGAGCTGTTTTTT. Protein: CASSPWDRAATGELFF.

This clone was seen a single time. The chain recombines TRBV27 with TRBJ1-2; unclear D gene. Looked up from germline, CDR1 is MNHEY and CDR2 is SMNVEV (reference sequence). The CDR3 consists of 14 residues. Between the trimmed V and J ends, which lost 4 bases and 0 bases, there was a span of 9 bases. The CDR3 sequence is CASSSYTSNYGYTF. Written as DNA, the CDR3 is TGTGCCAGCAGTTCCTACACCTCTAACTATGGCTACACCTTC.

This clone was seen a few times. The V call is TRBV4-1, the J call TRBJ2-2; D not resolved. Trimming removed 4 bases from V and 4 bases from J, with 16 bases in between. The CDR3 contains 16 residues. Germline lookup yields CDR1 MGHRA and CDR2 YSYEKL. The chain's CDR3 is CASSPLTALGTGELFF. The CDR3 bases are TGCGCCAGCAGCCCCTTGACGGCCCTGGGCACCGGGGAGCTGTTTTTT.

The CDR3 here is CASSFPKYTEAFF. CDR3 sequence (DNA): TGTGCCAGCAGTTTTCCTAAGTACACTGAAGCTTTCTTT. The chain is built from TRBV28 and TRBJ1-1; no definite D call. V lost 3 bases, J lost 3 bases, and 8 bases lay in between. Germline V gene sequence: CDR1 MDHEN, CDR2 SYDVKM. The CDR3 is made up of 13 amino acids.

The chain couples TRBV5-1 to TRBJ2-5; TRBD2 aligns across 7 bases. CDR3 length: 15 amino acids. The V and J ends lost 0 bases and 2 bases, in that order; junction bases with no gene match: 4. Germline V gene data show CDR1 as SGHRS and CDR2 as YFSETQ. The CDR3 DNA reads TGCGCCAGCAGCTTGGTACTAGCGCTACAAGAGACCCAGTACTTC. Amino acids: CASSLVLALQETQYF.

This chain uses TRBV19 with TRBJ1-1, with TRBD1 matching 9 bases. The ends lost 6 bases at V and 6 bases at J; junction bases unmatched: 5. CDR3 length: 13 residues. Germline V gene sequence: CDR1 LNHDA, CDR2 SQIVND (reference sequence). CDR3 DNA: TGTGCCAGTAGGACTCGGACAGGGGCTGAAGCTTTCTTT. Translating gives CASRTRTGAEAFF.

The rearrangement joins TRBV19 to TRBJ1-5; D is ambiguous. This CDR3 spans 12 amino acids. Germline CDR1 reads LNHDA; CDR2 reads SQIVND (reference sequence). The V end was cut by 4 bases, the J end by 4 bases, with 5 bases between. CDR3 amino acids: CASSRRNQPQHF. The CDR3, as DNA: TGTGCCAGTAGTAGGAGAAATCAGCCCCAGCATTTT.

V is TRBV4-1 and J is TRBJ2-5; the match to TRBD2 covers 10 bases. The J segment lost 5 bases and the V segment lost 0 bases, leaving 6 bases of the junction unmatched. Germline CDR1 and CDR2: MGHRA and YSYEKL. The CDR3 contains 16 residues. The CDR3 region is CASSQEAGGPVETQYF. As DNA, the CDR3 is TGCGCCAGCAGCCAAGAAGCGGGGGGGCCCGTGGAGACCCAGTACTTC.

This clone was seen a handful of times. The V and J genes are TRBV12-5 and TRBJ1-1; tentatively, D is TRBD1 (6 bases). V shed 6 bases and J shed 8 bases, with 10 bases lying between them. CDR3 size: 11 residues. Germline CDR1 is LGHNT and CDR2 is FRNRAP. The DNA of the CDR3 is TGTGCTAGTGGAACCCAGGGGGAAGCTTTCTTT. Its translation is CASGTQGEAFF.

To note about this clone: Other DNA sequences within the sample encode an identical CDR3. For the CDR3, the DNA is TGTGCCAGCAGCTTTAGCTACGAGCAGTACTTC. It encodes CASSFSYEQYF. The chain has TRBV7-8 and TRBJ2-7; no clear D. Trimming pared 3 bases from V and 3 bases from J, leaving 3 bases between. CDR3 length: 11 amino acids. The germline V gene encodes CDR1 SGHVS and CDR2 FQNEAQ.

The V and J genes are TRBV7-9 and TRBJ1-6; maybe TRBD1 (5 bases). This CDR3 has 14 residues. Between the trimmed V and J ends, which lost 3 bases and 8 bases, there was a span of 11 bases. In germline, CDR1 is SEHNR, CDR2 FQNEAQ (reference sequence). CDR3 nucleotides: TGTGCCAGCAGCTTGCAGGTAGGGGATTCACCCCTCCACTTT. It is translated as CASSLQVGDSPLHF.

This clone occurred once. The gene calls are TRBV7-9 and TRBJ2-5, with TRBD2 identical over 10 bases. V dropped 2 bases and J dropped 2; count of bases not matched to a gene: 2. The length of the CDR3 is 15 residues. Germline lookup yields CDR1 SEHNR and CDR2 FQNEAQ (reference sequence). CDR3 bases: TGTGCCAGCAGCTTACTAGCGGGAGCTCAAGAGACCCAGTACTTC. Translated, it gives CASSLLAGAQETQYF.

The chain recombines TRBV2 with TRBJ2-7; 9 bases map to TRBD2. The CDR3 contains 12 residues. J gave up 4 bases and V 8 bases, and 3 bases lay outside the gene matches. Germline CDR1 reads SNHLY; CDR2 reads FYNNEI. DNA for the CDR3: TGTGCCAGCGGCGGGGGGGTTTACGAGCAGTACTTC. Amino acid sequence: CASGGGVYEQYF.

The genes are TRBV27 and TRBJ2-5, with no clear D. The assigned J gene may be wrong: the sequence end matches TRBJ2-7 better. Germline assignment: CDR1 MNHEY and CDR2 SMNVEV (reference sequence). The CDR3 is made up of 14 amino acids. CDR3 bases: TGTGCCAGCAGTTTATCCCCCTCGCGGTACGAGCAGTACTTC. The encoded protein is CASSLSPSRYEQYF.

Concerning this clone: At the DNA level, this CDR3 is encoded by other sequences in the same sample as well. This rearrangement joins TRBV9 to TRBJ1-3, with D possibly TRBD1 on 5 matching bases. The V end lost 2 bases, the J end lost 4 bases, and 10 bases lay between the germline ends. This CDR3 has 14 residues. Germline V gives CDR1 SGDLS, CDR2 YYNGEE. The CDR3 here is CASSVTRAGNTIYF. CDR3 DNA: TGTGCCAGCAGCGTCACCAGGGCCGGAAACACCATATATTTT.

V and J are TRBV6-4 and TRBJ2-3, with TRBD1 matching 8 bases. Unmatched junction bases numbered 5, after V lost 6 bases and J lost 3 bases. The V gene's germline CDR1 is MRHNA and CDR2 SNTAGT. This CDR3 comprises 14 residues. CDR3 DNA sequence: TGTGCCAGCAGCCCGACAGGGGATACAGATACGCAGTATTTT. Encoded protein: CASSPTGDTDTQYF.

At least ten counts were recorded for this clone. The V and J genes are TRBV4-2 and TRBJ2-2; 9 nucleotides match TRBD2. Germline loops: CDR1 LGHNA, CDR2 YNFKEQ. The V and J ends lost 0 bases and 4 bases, in that order; junction bases with no gene match: 3. The CDR3 is 16 residues long. The CDR3 DNA follows: TGTGCCAGCAGCCAAGAACAGGGACTAGCCACCGGGGAGCTGTTTTTT. It translates to CASSQEQGLATGELFF.

V and J are TRBV5-5 and TRBJ2-3, with D uncertain. The CDR3 spans 13 residues. V was pared by 6 bases and J by 0 bases, with 8 bases between. Germline V gene sequence: CDR1 SGHKS, CDR2 YYEKEE (reference sequence). In DNA, the CDR3 is TGTGCCAGCACCCTCGTAAGCACAGATACGCAGTATTTT. It encodes CASTLVSTDTQYF. Variable domain in full (rest from reference TRBV5-5 and TRBJ2-3): DAGVTQSPTHLIKTRGQQVTLRCSPISGHKSVSWYQQVLGQGPQFIFQYYEKEERGRGNFPDRFSARQFPNYSSELNVNALLLGDSALYLCASTLVSTDTQYFGPGTRLTVL.

The V and J genes are TRBV27 and TRBJ1-5, with TRBD1 identical over 7 bases. This CDR3 comprises 15 residues. V trimming: 5 bases; J trimming: 3 bases; junction bases outside the gene matches: 7. Germline CDR1 reads MNHEY; CDR2 reads SMNVEV (reference sequence). The CDR3 loop reads CASSPWDRDNQPQHF. The CDR3 DNA reads TGTGCCAGCAGTCCATGGGACAGAGACAATCAGCCCCAGCATTTT.

This chain connects TRBV13 to TRBJ2-2; TRBD2 might be the D (6 bases). Trimming left V 5 bases short and J 6 bases short, with 13 bases between. CDR3 length equals 14 residues. From germline, CDR1 is PRHDT and CDR2 FYEKMQ (reference sequence). CDR3 coding DNA: TGTGCCAGCAGCCCCTGGGACTCTCCCGGGGAGCTGTTTTTT. It codes for CASSPWDSPGELFF.